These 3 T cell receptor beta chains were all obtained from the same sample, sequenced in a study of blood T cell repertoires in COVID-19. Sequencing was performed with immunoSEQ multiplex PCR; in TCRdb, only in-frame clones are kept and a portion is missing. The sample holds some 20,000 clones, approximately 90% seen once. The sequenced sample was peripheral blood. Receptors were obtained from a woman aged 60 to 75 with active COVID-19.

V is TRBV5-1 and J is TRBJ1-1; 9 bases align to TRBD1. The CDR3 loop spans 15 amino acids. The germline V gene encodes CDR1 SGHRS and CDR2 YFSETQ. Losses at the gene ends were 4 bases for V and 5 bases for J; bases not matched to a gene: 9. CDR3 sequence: CASSPTTGGDTEAFF. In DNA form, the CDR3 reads TGCGCCAGCAGCCCTACGACAGGGGGGGATACTGAAGCTTTCTTT.

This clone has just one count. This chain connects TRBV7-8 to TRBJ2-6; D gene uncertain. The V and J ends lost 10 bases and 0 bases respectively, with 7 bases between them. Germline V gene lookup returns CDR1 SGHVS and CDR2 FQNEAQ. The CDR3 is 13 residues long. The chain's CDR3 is CATLYSGANVLTF. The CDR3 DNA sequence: TGTGCCACCCTCTACTCTGGGGCCAACGTCCTGACTTTC.

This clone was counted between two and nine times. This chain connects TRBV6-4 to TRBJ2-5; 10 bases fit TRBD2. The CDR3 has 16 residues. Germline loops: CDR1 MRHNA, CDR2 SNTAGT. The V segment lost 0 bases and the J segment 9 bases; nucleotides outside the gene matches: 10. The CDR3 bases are TGTGCCAGCAGTGACTCGGCTAGCGGGGGCCCCGAGGCCCAGTACTTC. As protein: CASSDSASGGPEAQYF.